What follows are 28 T cell receptor beta chains derived from one specimen sequenced in a study of T cells in Graves' hyperthyroidism and ophthalmopathy. It was RNA transcripts that yielded the amplified TCR beta CDR3 regions. First-round RT-PCR targeting the TCR CDR3 was performed with the HTBI primer set. Using its own MiXCR run on the multiplex PCR reads, TCRdb lists one record per CDR3 protein. The sample holds fewer than 450,000 distinct CDR3 sequences; approximately 17% are singletons and the top ten take 35% to 50%. What was sequenced was blood. The receptors come from a young man with Graves' ophthalmopathy.

The sample holds many counts of this clonotype. This sequence joins TRBV13 and TRBJ2-3, with 16 bases fitting TRBD2. The CDR3 covers 20 residues. In germline, CDR1 is PRHDT, CDR2 FYEKMQ (reference sequence). The V and J ends lost 5 bases and 2 bases, in that order; junction bases with no gene match: 13. The CDR3 sequence: CASSTMTGTSGGAATDTQYF. The CDR3 coding sequence is TGTGCCAGCAGCACAATGACCGGGACTAGCGGGGGGGCTGCCACAGATACGCAGTATTTT.

As concerns this clonotype: This may arise from a read error, as a much more abundant clone is one base away. V usage is TRBV29-1 and J usage is TRBJ1-1; tentative D call: TRBD1 (6 bases). This CDR3 comprises 13 residues. The germline V gene encodes CDR1 SQVTM and CDR2 ANQGSEA. The DNA of the CDR3 is TGCAGCGTTTCGGACAGTATGAACACTGGAGCTTTCTTT. It is translated as CSVSDSMNTGAFF. Variable domain in full (rest from reference TRBV29-1 and TRBJ1-1): SAVISQKPSRDICQRGTSLTIQCQVDSQVTMMFWYRQQPGQSLTLIATANQGSEATYESGFVIDKFPISRPNLTFSTLTVSNMSPEDSSIYLCSVSDSMNTGAFFGQGTRLTVV.

This clonotype was counted a few times. The chain carries TRBV5-1 and TRBJ2-5, with 8 bases fitting TRBD1. With V trimmed by 1 base and J by 4 bases, 6 bases remained unmatched. Per germline, CDR1 SGHRS and CDR2 YFSETQ. CDR3 length equals 15 residues. CDR3 region: CASSLSAGGGETQYF. The CDR3 region has the DNA TGCGCCAGCAGCTTGAGTGCAGGGGGCGGAGAGACCCAGTACTTC.

The V and J genes are TRBV2 and TRBJ1-5, with TRBD1 as a possible D gene (5 bases). Germline V gene sequence: CDR1 SNHLY, CDR2 FYNNEI. This CDR3 is built from 19 residues. The V gene lost 6 bases and the J gene lost 0 bases, with 24 bases spanning the gap. The DNA for the CDR3 is TGTGCCAGCAGCCAGTCGGCCGGGACTCTAAGCGTTAGCAATCAGCCCCAGCATTTT. Residues: CASSQSAGTLSVSNQPQHF.

A few counts support this clonotype. The genes are TRBV3-1 and TRBJ1-6, with a possible D match to TRBD1 (5 bases). This CDR3 has 14 amino acids. Trimming removed 5 bases at V and 6 bases at J, with 11 bases between. In germline, CDR1 is LGHDT, CDR2 YNNKEL (reference sequence). This CDR3 reads CASSSQGANSPLHF. The CDR3, as DNA: TGTGCCAGCAGCAGTCAGGGCGCTAATTCACCCCTCCACTTT.

This chain joins TRBV28 and TRBJ1-1; TRBD1 agrees at 7 bases. The CDR3 covers 17 residues. Losses at the gene ends were 6 bases for V and 1 base for J; bases not matched to a gene: 14. Germline values: CDR1 MDHEN, CDR2 SYDVKM. The CDR3 DNA reads TGTGCCAGCAGACCCGATGCAAACCGGGACAGGAACACTGAAGCTTTCTTT. It yields the protein CASRPDANRDRNTEAFF.

This clonotype was counted only a few times. A much larger clone differs by one base, so this may be a read error. The V gene is TRBV11-2, the J gene TRBJ1-2; D is ambiguous. The CDR3 consists of 11 residues. From germline, CDR1 is SGHAT and CDR2 FQNNGV. CDR3 residues: CASSANYGHTF. The CDR3 DNA reads TGTGCCAGCAGCGCTAACTATGGCCACACCTTC.

This clonotype has a handful of counts. V is TRBV6-5 and J is TRBJ1-2, with D perhaps TRBD1 (6 bases). The ends were cut back, 0 bases at V and 1 base at J, with 9 bases in the middle. CDR3 length: 15 residues. Germline CDR1 reads MNHEY; CDR2 reads SVGAGI. The CDR3 loop is CASSYSRQDNYGYTF. The DNA of the CDR3 is TGTGCCAGCAGTTACTCGAGACAGGATAACTATGGCTACACCTTC.

The chain joins TRBV7-9 to TRBJ2-2; 8 nucleotides line up with TRBD1. Trimming took 5 bases from V and 7 from J; bases not matched to a gene: 12. There are 16 residues in the CDR3. The germline CDR1 and CDR2 sequences are SEHNR and FQNEAQ (reference sequence). The CDR3 DNA follows: TGTGCCAGCAGCACACTCAAGGACAGGGACATCGGGGAGCTGTTTTTT. Translating it yields CASSTLKDRDIGELFF.

This clonotype was found many times. V is TRBV20-1 and J is TRBJ1-5; D remains unclear. Trimming took 0 bases from V and 4 from J, leaving 10 bases between them. Germline V CDR1 and CDR2: DFQATT, SNEGSKA (reference sequence). The CDR3 covers 14 residues. The CDR3 DNA is TGCAGTGCTAGAGAGGCGGAAGAGAATCAGCCCCAGCATTTT. Residues: CSAREAEENQPQHF.

This clonotype was detected ten times or more. The V call is TRBV18, the J call TRBJ1-1, with D unresolved. Germline loops: CDR1 KGHSH, CDR2 LQKENI. The CDR3 has 13 residues. V was shortened by 4 bases and J by 2 bases, with 8 bases between the two germline ends. The DNA of the CDR3 is TGTGCCAGCTCACGAGGCGGAAACACTGAAGCTTTCTTT. It encodes CASSRGGNTEAFF.

This clonotype was counted at least ten times. The chain carries TRBV12-3 or TRBV12-4 and TRBJ2-1, with TRBD1 as a possible D gene (6 bases). CDR3 length equals 15 residues. The germline V and J ends were trimmed by 7 bases and 7 bases, with 20 bases remaining between them. The CDR3 loop is CASIPRQGQWNEQFF. The CDR3 DNA reads TGTGCCAGCATCCCGCGGCAGGGGCAATGGAATGAGCAGTTCTTC.

At least ten counts were recorded for this clonotype. The rearrangement joins TRBV20-1 to TRBJ1-1; D is unclear. Germline lookup yields CDR1 DFQATT and CDR2 SNEGSKA (reference sequence). The V end was cut by 3 bases, the J end by 5 bases, with 13 bases between. This CDR3 is 13 amino acids long. The CDR3 loop reads CSASTYAGTEAFF. The CDR3 DNA reads TGCAGTGCTAGTACGTACGCAGGTACTGAAGCTTTCTTT.

V usage is TRBV5-1 and J usage is TRBJ1-2; 7 nucleotides align to TRBD1. The CDR3 runs 15 residues. Losses at the gene ends were 3 bases for V and 4 bases for J; bases not matched to a gene: 9. CDR1 SGHRS and CDR2 YFSETQ come from the germline V gene. This CDR3 reads CASSWRQGEGYGYTF. The CDR3 nucleotides are TGCGCCAGCAGCTGGAGGCAGGGGGAAGGCTATGGCTACACCTTC.

This clonotype was observed a handful of times. The V gene is TRBV19, the J gene TRBJ1-5; no clear D gene. Trimming removed 5 bases from V and 2 bases from J, with 13 bases in between. This CDR3 has 15 amino acids. The V gene's germline CDR1 is LNHDA and CDR2 SQIVND (reference sequence). Here the CDR3 reads CASSFRVDGNQPQHF. CDR3 DNA: TGTGCCAGTAGTTTTAGGGTGGATGGCAATCAGCCCCAGCATTTT. The variable domain in full, completed from reference TRBV19 and TRBJ1-5, reads DGGITQSPKYLFRKEGQNVTLSCEQNLNHDAMYWYRQDPGQGLRLIYYSQIVNDFQKGDIAEGYSVSREKKESFPLTVTSAQKNPTAFYLCASSFRVDGNQPQHFGDGTRLSIL.

This clonotype was detected only a few times. The V call is TRBV27, the J call TRBJ2-5; D perhaps matches TRBD1 (6 bases). The V end lost 6 bases, the J end lost 2 bases, and 13 bases lay between the germline ends. The CDR3 totals 14 residues. Per the germline V gene, CDR1 is MNHEY and CDR2 is SMNVEV (reference sequence). The CDR3 bases are TGTGCCAGCAGCAGGGGACCTACACAAGAGACCCAGTACTTC. Translated, it gives CASSRGPTQETQYF.

This clonotype was recorded at least ten times. This rearrangement joins TRBV6-1 to TRBJ1-1, with D unresolved. The CDR3 consists of 11 residues. Germline assignment: CDR1 MNHNS and CDR2 SASEGT. V dropped 7 bases and J dropped 5 bases, with 8 bases sitting between them. CDR3 nucleotides: TGTGCCAGCACGTCCCAGACTGAAGCTTTCTTT. Protein sequence: CASTSQTEAFF.

This clonotype occurred many times. Here the CDR3 DNA reads TGTGCCAGCAGTCCTCCGGTAAACACCGGGGAGCTGTTTTTT. Translation gives CASSPPVNTGELFF. This chain links TRBV12-3 or TRBV12-4 with TRBJ2-2; D gene uncertain. CDR3 length equals 14 residues. The V end was cut by 5 bases, the J end by 2 bases, with 9 bases between.

This clonotype was seen a handful of times. The V gene is TRBV19, the J gene TRBJ2-6; no firm D call. The CDR3 runs to 15 residues. The V end lost 5 bases, the J end lost 0 bases, and 8 bases lay between the germline ends. The germline CDR1 and CDR2 sequences are LNHDA and SQIVND (reference sequence). The CDR3 bases are TGTGCCAGTAGTTTGGTTATCTCTGGGGCCAACGTCCTGACTTTC. Its translation is CASSLVISGANVLTF.

A note on this clonotype: A much larger clone lies a single base off, so this may be a read error. J is TRBJ1-1 and V is TRBV9; D may be TRBD1 (6 bases). Trimming left V 4 bases short and J 2 bases short, with 15 bases between. CDR1 and CDR2 from the germline V gene are SGDLS and YYNGEE. The CDR3 sequence is 15 residues long. Here the CDR3 reads CASSPSRGQNTEAFF. The CDR3 region has the DNA TGTGCCAGCAGCCCAAGCAGGGGCCAAAACACTGAAGCTTTCTTT.

This clonotype was detected only a few times. V usage is TRBV28 and J usage is TRBJ1-3; D not certain. CDR1 MDHEN and CDR2 SYDVKM come from the germline V gene. This CDR3 has 13 amino acids. V lost 7 bases and J lost 0, with 7 bases in between. The CDR3 here is CASKGPSGNTIYF. CDR3 DNA sequence: TGTGCCAGCAAAGGGCCCTCTGGAAACACCATATATTTT.

This clonotype occurred many times. V is TRBV7-8 and J is TRBJ2-3; D is unresolved. The CDR3 covers 14 residues. Trimming cost V 2 bases and J 2 bases, with 8 bases left between them. Germline V gene sequence: CDR1 SGHVS, CDR2 FQNEAQ. The CDR3 loop is CASSLQLSTDTQYF. The CDR3 bases are TGTGCCAGCAGCTTACAGCTATCCACAGATACGCAGTATTTT.

This clonotype was seen many times. The chain combines TRBV5-1 with TRBJ2-3, with 7 nucleotides matching TRBD1. This CDR3 has 14 residues. Germline CDR1 reads SGHRS; CDR2 reads YFSETQ. With V trimmed by 4 bases and J by 3 bases, 5 bases remained unmatched. The DNA of the CDR3 is TGCGCCAGCAGCCGACAGGGCGGGACAGATACGCAGTATTTT. The encoded protein is CASSRQGGTDTQYF.

The rearrangement uses TRBV11-3 and TRBJ2-1, with 8 bases matching TRBD2. Germline V gene data show CDR1 as SGHNT and CDR2 as YENEEA. This CDR3 has 14 residues. The trim removed 5 bases at V and 9 bases at J, leaving 9 bases unmatched. The CDR3 region is CASSPGLDFGEQFF. CDR3 coding DNA: TGTGCCAGCAGCCCGGGACTAGATTTTGGTGAGCAGTTCTTC. Combining the CDR3 with reference TRBV11-3 and TRBJ2-1 gives the whole variable domain EAGVVQSPRYKIIEKKQPVAFWCNPISGHNTLYWYLQNLGQGPELLIRYENEEAVDDSQLPKDRFSAERLKGVDSTLKIQPAELGDSAVYLCASSPGLDFGEQFFGPGTRLTVL.

This clonotype turned up a few times. The chain links TRBV7-9 to TRBJ1-4, with 7 nucleotides matching TRBD1. The V segment lost 5 bases and the J segment 4 bases; nucleotides outside the gene matches: 10. The CDR3 has 16 amino acids. Germline V lookup: CDR1 SEHNR, CDR2 FQNEAQ (reference sequence). The CDR3: CASSPVRQGGNEKLFF. The CDR3 DNA sequence: TGTGCCAGCAGCCCCGTCAGACAGGGTGGTAATGAAAAACTGTTTTTT. Full variable domain (rest looked up from reference TRBV7-9 and TRBJ1-4): DTGVSQNPRHKITKRGQNVTFRCDPISEHNRLYWYRQTLGQGPEFLTYFQNEAQLEKSRLLSDRFSAERPKGSFSTLEIQRTEQGDSAMYLCASSPVRQGGNEKLFFGSGTQLSVL.

The table lists this clonotype with many counts. The gene calls are TRBV3-1 and TRBJ1-2; 7 bases are shared with TRBD1. The length of the CDR3 is 17 residues. After removal of 0 bases from V and 0 bases from J, the junction contained 7 bases not matched to a gene. The germline V gene has CDR1 LGHDT and CDR2 YNNKEL (reference sequence). CDR3 region: CASSQERGQLPNYGYTF. CDR3 DNA sequence: TGTGCCAGCAGCCAAGAAAGGGGGCAGCTACCTAACTATGGCTACACCTTC.

At least ten counts were recorded for this clonotype. This chain connects TRBV27 to TRBJ1-4; tentatively, D is TRBD1 (6 bases). The CDR3 is 14 amino acids. CDR1 MNHEY and CDR2 SMNVEV come from the germline V gene (reference sequence). V gave up 6 bases and J gave up 4 bases, with 12 bases separating them. The CDR3 spells CASSPTGSNEKLFF. CDR3 sequence (DNA): TGTGCCAGCAGCCCTACAGGGAGTAATGAAAAACTGTTTTTT.

The chain links TRBV28 to TRBJ1-5; D not certain. This CDR3 has 12 residues. From germline, CDR1 is MDHEN and CDR2 SYDVKM. V lost 6 bases and J lost 9, with 12 bases in between. The CDR3 nucleotides read TGTGCCAGCAGGACTTTATCCCCGCCCCAGCATTTT. It specifies CASRTLSPPQHF.